This TCR beta chain was recovered during a study of blood T cells in healthy people across ages. The wider study: Capturing about one barcoded beta molecule per two T cells was achieved by template switching. Broader study findings: There were more naive CD4+ cells and higher diversity in long-lived donors than in aged donors. It was held that the diversity estimates obtained from one million T cells were underestimates.

Healthy Caucasian individuals from Russia aged roughly 6 to 95 were enrolled as donors. With a J-beta primer mix and a sample-barcoded 5' primer, a second PCR ran about 7 to 11 cycles. From the 5' RACE reads, TCRdb called clonotypes with MiXCR, one entry per CDR3 protein. The profile covers over a million distinct CDR3 sequences, with around 39% appearing a single time and approximately 7.9% taken by the ten largest. Trimming removed 1 base at V and 0 bases at J, with 10 bases between. The CDR3 is 17 residues long. Germline-derived CDR1 and CDR2 are MGHRA and YSYEKL. There are a few counts of this clonotype. What it binds is not known.

The sequencing sample was made of blood. The sequence was obtained from a woman aged 18-29 years in good health. The chain carries TRBV4-1 and TRBJ2-6; D remains ambiguous. The chain's CDR3 is CASSQALLSSGANVLTF. The DNA of the CDR3 is TGCGCCAGCAGCCAAGCATTACTTTCCTCTGGGGCCAACGTCCTGACTTTC.